The source of this TCR beta chain is a study of blood T cell repertoires in COVID-19. At the level of the study: Donors in the United States, Italy and Spain gave samples during acute or convalescent COVID-19.

The protocol was immunoSEQ multiplex PCR, while the TCRdb copy is restricted to in-frame clones and leaves out a portion. The sample gives about 170,000 clones, roughly 84% of which show up once; roughly a tenth is in the top ten. CDR1 is ENHRY, CDR2 SYGVKD, per germline. The trim removed 3 bases at V and 8 bases at J, leaving 6 bases unmatched. The CDR3 sequence is 14 residues long. The rearrangement joins TRBV10-3 to TRBJ2-1, with 8 bases lining up with TRBD2. The sequencing input was peripheral blood. This TCR was recovered from a woman aged 80 or older with active or convalescent COVID-19. The CDR3 reads CAISDERESYEQFF. As DNA, the CDR3 is TGTGCCATCAGTGACGAGCGGGAGTCCTATGAGCAGTTCTTC.